The rows below give T cell receptor beta chains drawn from one sample of a study of blood T cell repertoires in COVID-19. Clones were read by immunoSEQ multiplex PCR, and TCRdb kept only the in-frame ones, dropping some. Seen here are 330,000 or so clones, roughly nine tenths observed once, and the top ten hold about 3%. The sample taken for sequencing was PBMCs or T cells enriched from blood (not recorded which). The receptors originated from a young woman who had recovered from COVID-19. CDR3s include the opening cysteine and the closing phenylalanine or tryptophan. The D gene is left open where the match is weak. For some rows the clone size is stated as once, few or many, or as a class when expanded; others skip it.

CDR3aa: CASSVRVTQHF
CDR3nt: TGTGCCAGCAGTGTCAGGGTTACCCAGCATTTT
len: 11
d_gene: -
j_gene: TRBJ1-5
v_gene: TRBV2
abundance: -

CDR3aa: CASSPTSGDIYEQYF
CDR3nt: TGTGCCAGCAGTCCGACTAGCGGGGATATTTACGAGCAGTACTTC
len: 15
d_gene: TRBD2
j_gene: TRBJ2-7
v_gene: TRBV27
abundance: -

CDR3aa: CATSRDNYEQYF
CDR3nt: TGTGCCACCAGCCGGGACAACTACGAGCAGTACTTC
len: 12
d_gene: -
j_gene: TRBJ2-7
v_gene: TRBV24-1
abundance: -

CDR3aa: CASSLSWGEGLPYEQYF
CDR3nt: TGTGCCAGCAGCTTATCTTGGGGGGAGGGCCTCCCCTACGAGCAGTACTTC
len: 17
d_gene: TRBD2
j_gene: TRBJ2-7
v_gene: TRBV7-2
abundance: -

CDR3aa: CAISEATDYGYTF
CDR3nt: TGTGCCATCAGTGAAGCGACAGACTATGGCTACACCTTC
len: 13
d_gene: -
j_gene: TRBJ1-2
v_gene: TRBV10-3
abundance: -

CDR3aa: CASSSFSGSSYNEQFF
CDR3nt: TGCGCCAGCAGCTCATTTAGCGGGAGTTCGTACAATGAGCAGTTCTTC
len: 16
d_gene: TRBD2
j_gene: TRBJ2-1
v_gene: TRBV5-1
abundance: -

CDR3aa: CASSPPSLAGGKYEQYF
CDR3nt: TGTGCCAGCTCACCACCATCGCTGGCGGGAGGTAAATACGAGCAGTACTTC
len: 17
d_gene: TRBD2
j_gene: TRBJ2-7
v_gene: TRBV18
abundance: -

CDR3aa: CASRSGQPYGYTF
CDR3nt: TGTGCCAGCAGATCCGGACAGCCCTATGGCTACACCTTC
len: 13
d_gene: -
j_gene: TRBJ1-2
v_gene: TRBV6-5
abundance: -

CDR3aa: CASRTQGYSNQPQHF
CDR3nt: TGTGCCAGCAGGACACAGGGTTATAGCAATCAGCCCCAGCATTTT
len: 15
d_gene: -
j_gene: TRBJ1-5
v_gene: TRBV28
abundance: -

CDR3aa: CASSYPTSGSTDTQYF
CDR3nt: TGTGCCAGCAGCTATCCTACTAGCGGTAGCACAGATACGCAGTATTTT
len: 16
d_gene: TRBD2
j_gene: TRBJ2-3
v_gene: TRBV7-9
abundance: -

CDR3aa: CASSFLYSDTGELFF
CDR3nt: TGTGCCAGCAGCTTCCTTTATAGCGACACCGGGGAGCTGTTTTTT
len: 15
d_gene: -
j_gene: TRBJ2-2
v_gene: TRBV7-9
abundance: -

CDR3aa: CAWSVIQGRNIQYF
CDR3nt: TGTGCCTGGAGTGTAATCCAGGGAAGAAACATTCAGTACTTC
len: 14
d_gene: -
j_gene: TRBJ2-4
v_gene: TRBV30
abundance: -

CDR3aa: CASSLFRPGDSPLHF
CDR3nt: TGTGCCAGCAGCTTATTTCGGCCGGGAGATTCACCCCTCCACTTT
len: 15
d_gene: -
j_gene: TRBJ1-6
v_gene: TRBV7-9
abundance: -

CDR3aa: CASSHLVPSGVAYHTGELFF
CDR3nt: TGTGCCAGCAGCCACTTGGTTCCTAGCGGGGTCGCCTACCACACCGGGGAGCTGTTTTTT
len: 20
d_gene: TRBD2
j_gene: TRBJ2-2
v_gene: TRBV3-1/TRBV3-2
abundance: -

CDR3aa: CASARGTYNSPLHF
CDR3nt: TGTGCCAGCGCCAGGGGGACCTATAATTCACCCCTCCACTTT
len: 14
d_gene: TRBD1
j_gene: TRBJ1-6
v_gene: TRBV3-1/TRBV3-2
abundance: once

CDR3aa: CASSPSRTAYYEQYF
CDR3nt: TGTGCCAGTAGCCCCTCTCGGACAGCCTACTACGAGCAGTACTTC
len: 15
d_gene: -
j_gene: TRBJ2-7
v_gene: TRBV19
abundance: -

CDR3aa: CASSEALTSGSEVGEQFF
CDR3nt: TGTGCCAGCAGCGAGGCCCTGACTAGCGGGAGTGAGGTTGGTGAGCAGTTCTTC
len: 18
d_gene: TRBD2
j_gene: TRBJ2-1
v_gene: TRBV11-3
abundance: -